The sequence of this T cell receptor (beta chain) was determined in a study of blood T cell repertoires in COVID-19. About the research overall: COVID-19 samples collected from the United States, Italy and Spain covered acute and convalescent phases. Sample material is recorded as cDNA or gDNA derived from T cells, B-cell-depleted T cells, or PBMCs.

Clones were read by immunoSEQ multiplex PCR, and TCRdb kept only the in-frame ones, dropping some. The table includes around 270,000 clones, about 86% detected once. The CDR3 sequence is 11 residues long. Trimming took off 7 bases at V and 5 bases at J, with 8 bases between the two ends. The source is a person aged 65 to 85 with COVID-19, enrolled during active disease. Sequencing was carried out using peripheral blood. The rearrangement joins TRBV12-3 or TRBV12-4 to TRBJ1-2, with a possible D match to TRBD1 (5 bases). The CDR3 bases are TGTGCCAGCACCGCAGGGTATGGCTACACCTTC. It yields the protein CASTAGYGYTF.